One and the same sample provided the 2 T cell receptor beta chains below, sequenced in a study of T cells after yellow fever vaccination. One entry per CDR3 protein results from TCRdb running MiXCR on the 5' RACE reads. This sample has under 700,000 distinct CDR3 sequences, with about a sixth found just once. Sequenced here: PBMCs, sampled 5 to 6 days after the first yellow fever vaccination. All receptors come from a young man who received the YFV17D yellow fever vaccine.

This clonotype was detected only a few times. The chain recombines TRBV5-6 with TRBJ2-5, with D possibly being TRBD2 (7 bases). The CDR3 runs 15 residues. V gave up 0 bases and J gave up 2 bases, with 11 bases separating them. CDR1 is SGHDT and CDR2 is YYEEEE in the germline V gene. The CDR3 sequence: CASSLEGGWQETQYF. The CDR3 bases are TGTGCCAGCAGCTTGGAGGGGGGGTGGCAAGAGACCCAGTACTTC.

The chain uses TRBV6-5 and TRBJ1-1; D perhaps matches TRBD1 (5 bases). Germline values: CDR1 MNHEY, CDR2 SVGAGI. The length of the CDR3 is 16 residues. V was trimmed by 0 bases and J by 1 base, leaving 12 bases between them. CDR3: CASSYSWGVGNTEAFF. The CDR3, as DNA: TGTGCCAGCAGTTACTCGTGGGGGGTCGGGAACACTGAAGCTTTCTTT.